The source of this T cell receptor (beta chain) is a study of blood T cells in healthy people across ages. Sample-barcoded 5' priming and a J-beta primer mix drove a second PCR of about 6 to 12 cycles. TCRdb re-called the 5' RACE reads through MiXCR, storing one row per CDR3 protein. The data show about 640,000 distinct CDR3 sequences, 58% seen once. This clonotype appeared a single time. This CDR3 has 14 amino acids. Germline V gene lookup returns CDR1 DFQATT and CDR2 SNEGSKA (reference sequence). The junction had 7 bases not matched to a gene; V was cut back by 3 bases and J by 7 bases. This chain links TRBV20-1 with TRBJ2-1; 9 positions match TRBD2. This receptor was taken from a man aged 55-75 years in good health. Sequences were obtained from blood. The DNA for the CDR3 is TGCAGTGCTAGTAGGGCGGGGGGGCGGAATGAGCAGTTCTTC. Protein product: CSASRAGGRNEQFF.